This T cell receptor (beta chain) was captured by sequencing in a study of blood T cell repertoires in COVID-19 (dated by TCRdb to 2019 to 2021). In the study overall: Samples covering the acute and convalescent phases of COVID-19 were provided by collaborators in the United States, Italy and Spain. Where HLA class I and class II types were available, the types were taken from metadata supplied by the sample provider, not from assay-based typing. The dataset comprised deeply sampled blood TCRbeta repertoires from subjects exposed to, actively infected with, or recovered from COVID-19. The samples were drawn from the first 160 participants of the ongoing ImmuneRACE study and from some 1,300 subjects provided by 6 global collaborators. The prospective study material was composed of cDNA or gDNA derived from T cells, B-cell-depleted T cells, or PBMCs. A freely available public database, intended as a resource for researchers studying the immune response to SARS-CoV-2, is where the repertoires were released. The sample metadata nearly always contained a de-identified subject ID, COVID-19 status, age in years and sex. Broad study findings and their caveats: Clinical and demographic metadata were provided uncurated, with the amount varying by source and participant.

From the cysteine up to the phenylalanine, the CDR3 has a length of 18 residues. The CDR3 DNA has 54 bases and is translated from base 1. The germline V gene encodes CDR1 SNHLY and CDR2 FYNNEI. V ends up 2 bases short and J 7 bases short, with an unmatched junction base count of 13. TCRbeta CDR3 regions were amplified from genomic DNA by means of the immunoSEQ Assay, a bias-controlled multiplex PCR. Regarding the original processing steps: The number of nucleated cells in each sample was estimated by amplification of reference gene primers within the assay. To quantify the absolute abundance of each unique TCRbeta CDR3 rearrangement, sequence reads were collapsed and filtered. For each sample, productive Simpson clonality was calculated as the square root of Simpson's diversity index over productive rearrangements. This immuneACCESS table, as held by TCRdb, lists in-frame sequences with V and J called but not all clones. Of the missing ones, under half trace to an unresolved V gene in checked studies; the others have no known cause. The V and J calls and clone size are taken from that table; D and trimming were inferred from the DNA. This sample holds under 130,000 clones; roughly 71% were observed only once. The ten largest clones represent about 6.5% of the sample.

Whole blood was collected in K2EDTA tubes by collaborating institutions according to the institutions' own protocols. Collaborator samples were shipped for TCRbeta analysis as frozen whole blood, isolated PBMCs, or DNA extracted from either sample type. Concerning this clone itself: Its specific antigen is unknown. There are no base qualities to consult, and no much larger clone falls within one base.

The V and J segments used are TRBV2 and TRBJ2-1, with 11 bases in between that match TRBD2. This sequence was found in a man older than 75 with acute or convalescent COVID-19. Sequencing was done on a sample of peripheral blood. The nucleotide sequence reads as follows: TGTGCCAGCAGTGAATTTGGTACTAGCGGGAGTATAGGAAATGAGCAGTTCTTC. This yields the protein CASSEFGTSGSIGNEQFF.